A single sample is the source of the 26 T cell receptor beta chains below, sequenced in a study of CD8+CD57+ T cells in acquired aplastic anemia. TCR beta VDJ and CDR3 were profiled, and genomic DNA was the template. MiXCR, run by TCRdb on the reads, gives a single entry per CDR3 protein. The repertoire holds fewer than 250,000 distinct CDR3 sequences, 54% seen once, with roughly 15% in the top ten. Sequencing used sorted CD4+, CD8+, or CD8+CD57+ T cells (not recorded which) from PBMCs. These TCRs come from a human donor in good health, serving as a control.

This clonotype was observed many times. CDR3 amino acids: CATSRVGQGQETQYF. In DNA form, the CDR3 reads TGTGCCACCAGCAGAGTAGGACAGGGGCAAGAGACCCAGTACTTC. V usage is TRBV15 and J usage is TRBJ2-5, with 9 bases fitting TRBD1. The V gene end was trimmed by 1 base and the J gene end by 2 bases; junction bases not matched to a gene: 2. The germline gives CDR1 LNHNV, CDR2 YYDKDF (reference sequence). CDR3 length: 15 amino acids.

CDR3 protein: CASSAGTGVTDTQYF. The CDR3 coding sequence is TGCGCCAGCAGCGCAGGAACAGGGGTCACAGATACGCAGTATTTT. This chain connects TRBV5-1 to TRBJ2-3, with 7 bases matching TRBD1. CDR3 length equals 15 residues. In germline, CDR1 is SGHRS, CDR2 YFSETQ. V dropped 4 bases and J dropped 2; count of bases not matched to a gene: 7.

This clonotype was observed a handful of times. This chain uses TRBV27 with TRBJ1-2; 8 bases are shared with TRBD1. The CDR3 runs to 13 residues. The V gene's germline CDR1 is MNHEY and CDR2 SMNVEV (reference sequence). Trimming removed 3 bases from V and 7 bases from J; junction bases left unmatched: 4. The CDR3 sequence is CASSFDRGGGYTF. The CDR3 DNA reads as TGTGCCAGCAGTTTTGACAGGGGAGGTGGCTACACCTTC.

This clonotype has a handful of counts. The J gene is TRBJ2-7, the V gene TRBV7-2; 7 positions match TRBD2. The germline V gene has CDR1 SGHTA and CDR2 FQGNSA. J was trimmed by 6 bases and V by 0 bases; bases with no gene match: 5. CDR3 length equals 14 residues. CDR3 sequence: CASSLAGTMGEQYV. CDR3 DNA: TGTGCCAGCAGCTTAGCGGGGACTATGGGCGAGCAGTACGTC.

The chain is built from TRBV10-3 and TRBJ2-5; 10 positions match TRBD2. After removal of 10 bases from V and 3 bases from J, the junction contained 11 bases not matched to a gene. The CDR3 is 15 amino acids. CDR1 and CDR2 from the germline V gene are ENHRY and SYGVKD. The CDR3 loop reads CATKVAGGGEETQYF. The CDR3 DNA reads as TGTGCCACCAAAGTAGCGGGGGGCGGGGAAGAGACCCAGTACTTC.

The chain employs TRBV20-1 and TRBJ2-5, with D perhaps matching TRBD1 or TRBD2 (5 bases each). The J call may be wrong; the DNA end is better matched by TRBJ2-7. This CDR3 has 11 amino acids. From germline, CDR1 is DFQATT and CDR2 SNEGSKA (reference sequence). CDR3 amino acids: CSARGAYEQYF. CDR3 nucleotide sequence: TGCAGTGCTAGGGGGGCCTACGAGCAGTACTTC.

The chain employs TRBV10-1 and TRBJ2-7; D remains unclear. Trimming took off 6 bases at V and 6 bases at J, with 12 bases between the two ends. The germline gives CDR1 WNHNN, CDR2 SYGVQD (reference sequence). The length of the CDR3 is 12 residues. The CDR3: CASSDLTGEQYF. Written as DNA, the CDR3 is TGCGCCAGCAGCGACCTCACCGGCGAGCAGTACTTC.

The chain combines TRBV6-6 with TRBJ1-1, with TRBD1 matching 7 bases. This CDR3 is built from 13 residues. After removal of 6 bases from V and 8 bases from J, the junction contained 9 bases not matched to a gene. In germline, CDR1 is MNHNY, CDR2 SVGAGI (reference sequence). CDR3: CASRYQGQREAFF. The CDR3 DNA sequence: TGTGCCAGCAGATACCAGGGACAGAGGGAAGCTTTCTTT.

The chain links TRBV7-2 to TRBJ2-5; 13 nucleotides line up with TRBD2. V dropped 5 bases and J dropped 5; count of bases not matched to a gene: 5. This CDR3 has 15 residues. CDR1 SGHTA and CDR2 FQGNSA come from the germline V gene. The CDR3 reads CASSNGLAGAETQYF. The CDR3 nucleotides are TGTGCCAGCAGCAACGGACTAGCGGGGGCTGAGACCCAGTACTTC.

This clonotype was counted many times. The chain combines TRBV7-3 with TRBJ2-2; 10 positions agree with TRBD2. From germline, CDR1 is SGHTA and CDR2 FQGTGA. J gave up 5 bases and V 6 bases, and 6 bases lay outside the gene matches. This CDR3 region has 15 residues. The DNA of the CDR3 is TGTGCCAGCAGATTAGCGGGGGGTGAAACCGGGGAGCTGTTTTTT. This codes for CASRLAGGETGELFF.

This clonotype occurred many times. This sequence joins TRBV7-8 and TRBJ2-7; TRBD2 aligns across 8 bases. The germline V gene encodes CDR1 SGHVS and CDR2 FQNEAQ. Trimming took 7 bases from V and 3 from J; bases not matched to a gene: 8. The CDR3 is 14 residues long. The CDR3 DNA reads as TGTGCCAGCACCCCTAGCGGGCTCCTCTACGAGCAGTACTTC. Its translation is CASTPSGLLYEQYF.

There are many counts of this clonotype. The chain uses TRBV6-2 or TRBV6-3 and TRBJ2-5; tentative D call: TRBD1 (6 bases). The V and J ends lost 5 bases and 4 bases respectively, with 11 bases between them. Germline CDR1 reads MNHEY; CDR2 reads SVGEGT. This CDR3 spans 13 amino acids. The CDR3: CASSPQGLETQYF. CDR3 bases: TGTGCCAGCAGTCCACAGGGTTTAGAGACCCAGTACTTC.

In the case of this clonotype: Just one base apart from a much larger clone, this may be a read error. The V and J genes are TRBV29-1 and TRBJ2-5; 9 bases fit TRBD2. The CDR3 sequence is 17 residues long. CDR1 and CDR2 (germline): SQVTM, ANQGSEA. With V trimmed by 4 bases and J by 9 bases, 21 bases remained unmatched. The CDR3 bases are TGCAGCGTTGTATGGCAACGGGGTCGGGCGGGGGGGGAGGCCCAGTACTTC. Amino acids: CSVVWQRGRAGGEAQYF.

V usage is TRBV7-8 and J usage is TRBJ2-2; 11 bases are shared with TRBD2. The trim removed 4 bases at V and 7 bases at J, leaving 5 bases unmatched. Germline CDR1 reads SGHVS; CDR2 reads FQNEAQ. The CDR3 runs to 15 residues. DNA for the CDR3: TGTGCCAGCAGCTCTAGCGGGGGGCCTGGCGGGGAGCTGTTTTTT. It yields the protein CASSSSGGPGGELFF.

This sequence joins TRBV14 and TRBJ1-4; D unresolved. CDR3 length: 15 residues. In germline, CDR1 is SGHDN, CDR2 FVKESK. The V end lost 0 bases, the J end lost 10 bases, and 15 bases lay between the germline ends. CDR3 DNA sequence: TGTGCCAGCAGCCAAGACGGCACGGGGTACGGAAAACTGTTTTTT. This sequence encodes CASSQDGTGYGKLFF.

This CDR3 is CASSLARHDEQYF. CDR3 sequence (DNA): TGTGCCAGCAGCTTAGCGCGTCACGACGAGCAGTACTTC. The chain links TRBV7-9 to TRBJ2-7; no clear D gene. The CDR3 length is 13 residues. The germline V and J ends were trimmed by 0 bases and 5 bases, with 8 bases remaining between them. Germline assignment: CDR1 SEHNR and CDR2 FQNEAQ (reference sequence).

The chain recombines TRBV19 with TRBJ2-7, with 7 bases lining up with TRBD2. The junction had 7 bases not matched to a gene; V was cut back by 0 bases and J by 2 bases. This CDR3 has 16 amino acids. CDR1 and CDR2 from the germline V gene are LNHDA and SQIVND (reference sequence). The DNA of the CDR3 is TGTGCCAGTAGTATAGATCGGCTAGCGGCAGCCTACGAGCAGTACTTC. It translates to CASSIDRLAAAYEQYF. Variable domain in full (rest from reference TRBV19 and TRBJ2-7): DGGITQSPKYLFRKEGQNVTLSCEQNLNHDAMYWYRQDPGQGLRLIYYSQIVNDFQKGDIAEGYSVSREKKESFPLTVTSAQKNPTAFYLCASSIDRLAAAYEQYFGPGTRLTVT.

Comment on this clonotype: An end of the junction does not agree with germline; a read error may underlie this. J is TRBJ1-1 and V is TRBV10-2; 11 nucleotides line up with TRBD1. Germline loops: CDR1 WSHSY, CDR2 SAAADI. This CDR3 region has 12 residues. The CDR3 DNA reads as TGCGCCAGCAACGCCGGGACAGGGGGTCATGGCTTT. Amino acid sequence: CASNAGTGGHGF.

This chain uses TRBV2 with TRBJ1-5; D gene ambiguous. Germline V lookup: CDR1 SNHLY, CDR2 FYNNEI. With 4 bases removed from V and 7 bases from J, the gap between germline ends came to 11 bases. The length of the CDR3 is 13 residues. In DNA form, the CDR3 reads TGTGCCAGCAGTGTTGGCCCGACGCAGCCCCAGCATTTT. It specifies CASSVGPTQPQHF.

V is TRBV19 and J is TRBJ2-7; 11 nucleotides line up with TRBD1. The CDR3 is 15 amino acids. The V gene's germline CDR1 is LNHDA and CDR2 SQIVND (reference sequence). CDR3 bases: TGTGCTTCTCAAGGGGACAGGGGGGGTTCCTACGAGCAGTACTTC. Amino acids: CASQGDRGGSYEQYF. The full variable domain, with the rest looked up from reference TRBV19 and TRBJ2-7, is DGGITQSPKYLFRKEGQNVTLSCEQNLNHDAMYWYRQDPGQGLRLIYYSQIVNDFQKGDIAEGYSVSREKKESFPLTVTSAQKNPTAFYLCASQGDRGGSYEQYFGPGTRLTVT.

V gene TRBV7-9 combines with J gene TRBJ1-1; TRBD1 matches at 11 bases. The CDR3 length is 14 residues. Germline CDR1 SEHNR, CDR2 FQNEAQ (reference sequence). V was clipped by 5 bases and J by 3 bases; unmatched bases: 2. The CDR3 protein is CASSAGQGDTEAFF. DNA for the CDR3: TGTGCCAGCAGCGCGGGACAGGGGGACACTGAAGCTTTCTTT.

The DNA for the CDR3 is TGTGCCACCAGCAGAGAAGTCTTTCGAGATGGCTACACCTTC. Translated, it gives CATSREVFRDGYTF. This chain uses TRBV15 with TRBJ1-2; D is unclear. The V gene lost 0 bases and the J gene lost 6 bases, with 11 bases spanning the gap. Germline CDR1 LNHNV, CDR2 YYDKDF (reference sequence). The CDR3 runs 14 residues.

With respect to this clonotype: One end of the junction is discordant with germline, which a read error may explain. The genes are TRBV7-9 and TRBJ2-7; the D gene is possibly TRBD1 (5 bases). The CDR3 totals 14 residues. The germline gives CDR1 SEHNR, CDR2 FQNEAQ (reference sequence). The CDR3 DNA reads TGTGCCCGCAGCCAAGGGGTAGGCCCCTACGAGCAGTACTTC. Translated, it gives CARSQGVGPYEQYF.

The chain combines TRBV29-1 with TRBJ1-1; D possibly corresponds to TRBD1 (6 bases). CDR1 and CDR2 (germline): SQVTM, ANQGSEA. The CDR3 extends over 11 amino acids. V lost 5 bases and J 6 bases, leaving 10 bases between the germline ends. CDR3 amino acids: CSVNRVAEAFF. The CDR3 DNA sequence: TGCAGCGTTAACAGGGTCGCTGAAGCTTTCTTT.

This chain links TRBV24-1 with TRBJ2-1; tentatively, D is TRBD1 (5 bases). Germline CDR1 and CDR2: KGHDR and SFDVKD. Trimming left V 3 bases short and J 6 bases short, with 20 bases between. This CDR3 contains 17 residues. For the CDR3, the DNA is TGTGCCACCAGTGATCCCTCTCGACAGAACCAAGTCAATGAGCAGTTCTTC. Translated, it gives CATSDPSRQNQVNEQFF.

The genes are TRBV10-3 and TRBJ2-3, with 10 bases aligning to TRBD1. The CDR3 extends over 14 amino acids. Germline V CDR1 and CDR2: ENHRY, SYGVKD. Trimming took 7 bases from V and 6 from J; bases not matched to a gene: 7. CDR3 bases: TGTGCCATCAAGGACAGGGGGGGAGGGGATACGCAGTATTTT. Its translation is CAIKDRGGGDTQYF.